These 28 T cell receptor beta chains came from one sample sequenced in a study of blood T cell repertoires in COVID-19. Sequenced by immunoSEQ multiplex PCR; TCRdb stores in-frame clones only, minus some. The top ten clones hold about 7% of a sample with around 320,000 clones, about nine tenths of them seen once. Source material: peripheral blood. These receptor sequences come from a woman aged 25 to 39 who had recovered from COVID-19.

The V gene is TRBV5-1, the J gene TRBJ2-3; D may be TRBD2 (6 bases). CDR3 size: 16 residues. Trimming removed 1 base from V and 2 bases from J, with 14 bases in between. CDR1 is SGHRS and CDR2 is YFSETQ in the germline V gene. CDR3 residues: CASSLSASAPTDTQYF. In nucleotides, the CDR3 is TGCGCCAGCAGCTTGTCGGCTAGCGCACCCACAGATACGCAGTATTTT.

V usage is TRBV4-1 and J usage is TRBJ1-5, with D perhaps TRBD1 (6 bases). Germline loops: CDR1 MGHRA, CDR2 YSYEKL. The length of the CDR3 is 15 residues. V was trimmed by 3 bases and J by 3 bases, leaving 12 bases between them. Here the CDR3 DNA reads TGCGCCAGCAGCCATCCCGACAGGCCCAATCAGCCCCAGCATTTT. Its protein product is CASSHPDRPNQPQHF.

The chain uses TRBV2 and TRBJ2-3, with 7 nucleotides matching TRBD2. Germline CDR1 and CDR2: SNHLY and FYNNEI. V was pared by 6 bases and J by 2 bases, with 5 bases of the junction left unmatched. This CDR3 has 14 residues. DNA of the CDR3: TGTGCCAGCAGCCTCGGGGGGAACACAGATACGCAGTATTTT. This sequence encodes CASSLGGNTDTQYF.

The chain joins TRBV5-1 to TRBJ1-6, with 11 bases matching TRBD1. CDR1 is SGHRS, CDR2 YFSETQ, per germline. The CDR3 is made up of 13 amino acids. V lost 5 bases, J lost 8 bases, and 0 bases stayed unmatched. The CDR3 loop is CASRGQGDSPLHF. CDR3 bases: TGCGCCAGCAGGGGACAGGGGGATTCACCCCTCCACTTT. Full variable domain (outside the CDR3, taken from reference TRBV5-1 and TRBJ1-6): KAGVTQTPRYLIKTRGQQVTLSCSPISGHRSVSWYQQTPGQGLQFLFEYFSETQRNKGNFPGRFSGRQFSNSRSEMNVSTLELGDSALYLCASRGQGDSPLHFGNGTRLTVT.

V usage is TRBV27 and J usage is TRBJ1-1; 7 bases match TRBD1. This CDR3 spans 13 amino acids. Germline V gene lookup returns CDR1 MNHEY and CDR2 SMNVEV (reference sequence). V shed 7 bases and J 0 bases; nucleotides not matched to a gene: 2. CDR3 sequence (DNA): TGTGCCAGCAAGGGACAGCTGAACACTGAAGCTTTCTTT. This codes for CASKGQLNTEAFF.

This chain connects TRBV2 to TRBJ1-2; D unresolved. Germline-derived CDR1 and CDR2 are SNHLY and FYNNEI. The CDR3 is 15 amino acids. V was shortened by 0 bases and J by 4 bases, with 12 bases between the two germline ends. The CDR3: CASSEAATEFYGYTF. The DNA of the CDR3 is TGTGCCAGCAGTGAAGCGGCGACGGAGTTCTATGGCTACACCTTC.

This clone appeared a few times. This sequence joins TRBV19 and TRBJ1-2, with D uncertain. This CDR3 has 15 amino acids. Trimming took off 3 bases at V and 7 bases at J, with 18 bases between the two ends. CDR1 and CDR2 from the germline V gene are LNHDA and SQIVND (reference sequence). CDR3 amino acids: CASSILLDGMGGYTF. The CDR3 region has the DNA TGTGCCAGTAGTATCCTCCTCGACGGGATGGGTGGCTACACCTTC.

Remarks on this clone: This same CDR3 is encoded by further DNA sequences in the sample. The CDR3 DNA sequence: TGTGCCAGCAGCAGTACGGGATCCAATCAGCCCCAGCATTTT. It codes for CASSSTGSNQPQHF. The chain carries TRBV11-2 and TRBJ1-5; D is unclear. Germline CDR1 reads SGHAT; CDR2 reads FQNNGV. The CDR3 length is 14 residues. The germline V and J ends were trimmed by 5 bases and 3 bases, with 11 bases remaining between them.

The CDR3 nucleotides are TGTGCCAGTAGGAGGAGAACAGGGTTAAGAACCACCGGGGAGCTGTTTTTT. Protein: CASRRRTGLRTTGELFF. The chain joins TRBV19 to TRBJ2-2; TRBD1 is a possible D gene (6 bases). This CDR3 spans 17 amino acids. Germline CDR1 is LNHDA and CDR2 is SQIVND (reference sequence). Trimming stripped 6 bases from V and 4 bases from J, with 21 bases between.

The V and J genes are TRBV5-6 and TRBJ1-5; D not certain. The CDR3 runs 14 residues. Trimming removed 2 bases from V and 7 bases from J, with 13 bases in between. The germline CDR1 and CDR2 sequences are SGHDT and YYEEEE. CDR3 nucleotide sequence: TGTGCCAGCAGCTTCGGAGGGTCGGGGCAGCCCCAGCATTTT. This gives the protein CASSFGGSGQPQHF.

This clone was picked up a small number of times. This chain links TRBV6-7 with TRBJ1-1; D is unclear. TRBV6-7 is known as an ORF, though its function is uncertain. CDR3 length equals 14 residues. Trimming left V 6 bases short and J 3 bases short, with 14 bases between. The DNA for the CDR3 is TGTGCCAGCAGGGTACATGGTCAACACACTGAAGCTTTCTTT. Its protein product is CASRVHGQHTEAFF.

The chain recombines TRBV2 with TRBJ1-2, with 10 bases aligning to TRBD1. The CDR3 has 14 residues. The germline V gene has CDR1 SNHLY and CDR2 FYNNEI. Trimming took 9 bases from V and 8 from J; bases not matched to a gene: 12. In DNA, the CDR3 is TGTGCCAGTAAAGACAGGGGGCCACAGGGCGGCTACACCTTC. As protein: CASKDRGPQGGYTF.

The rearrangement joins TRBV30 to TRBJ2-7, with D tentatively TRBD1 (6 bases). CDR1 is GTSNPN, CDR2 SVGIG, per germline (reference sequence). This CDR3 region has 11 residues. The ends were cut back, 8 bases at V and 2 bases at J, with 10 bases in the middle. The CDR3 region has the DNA TGTGCCGTACAGGGTACCTACGAGCAGTACTTC. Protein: CAVQGTYEQYF. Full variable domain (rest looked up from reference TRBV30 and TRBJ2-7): SQTIHQWPATLVQPVGSPLSLECTVEGTSNPNLYWYRQAAGRGLQLLFYSVGIGQISSEVPQNLSASRPQDRQFILSSKKLLLSDSGFYLCAVQGTYEQYFGPGTRLTVT.

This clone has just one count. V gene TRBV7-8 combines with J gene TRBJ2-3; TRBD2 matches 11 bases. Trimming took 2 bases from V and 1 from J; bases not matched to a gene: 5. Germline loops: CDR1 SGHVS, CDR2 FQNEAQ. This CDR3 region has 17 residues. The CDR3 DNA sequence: TGTGCCAGCAGCTTACAGCTAGCGGGGGGCGGCACAGATACGCAGTATTTT. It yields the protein CASSLQLAGGGTDTQYF.

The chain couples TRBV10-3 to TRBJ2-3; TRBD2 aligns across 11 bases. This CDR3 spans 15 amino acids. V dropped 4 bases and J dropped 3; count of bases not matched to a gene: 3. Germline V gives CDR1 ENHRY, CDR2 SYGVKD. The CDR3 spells CAISVASGGTDTQYF. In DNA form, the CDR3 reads TGTGCCATCAGTGTCGCTAGCGGGGGGACAGATACGCAGTATTTT.

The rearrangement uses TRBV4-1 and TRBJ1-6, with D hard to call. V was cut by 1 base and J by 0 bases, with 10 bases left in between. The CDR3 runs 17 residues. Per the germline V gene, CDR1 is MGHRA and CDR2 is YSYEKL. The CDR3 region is CASSQGSGSSYNSPLHF. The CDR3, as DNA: TGCGCCAGCAGCCAAGGTTCTGGGAGCTCCTATAATTCACCCCTCCACTTT.

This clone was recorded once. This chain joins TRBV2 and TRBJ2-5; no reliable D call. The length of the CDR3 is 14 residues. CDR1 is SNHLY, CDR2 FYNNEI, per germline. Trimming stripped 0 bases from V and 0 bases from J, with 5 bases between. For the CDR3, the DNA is TGTGCCAGCAGTGAAGCGGAGTACCAAGAGACCCAGTACTTC. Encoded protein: CASSEAEYQETQYF.

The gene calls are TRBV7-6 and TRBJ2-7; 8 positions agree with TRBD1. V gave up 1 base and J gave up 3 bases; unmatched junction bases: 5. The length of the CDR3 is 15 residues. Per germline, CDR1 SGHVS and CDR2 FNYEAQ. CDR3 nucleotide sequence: TGTGCCAGCAGCTTAGGAGGACAGGGTGACTACGAGCAGTACTTC. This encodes CASSLGGQGDYEQYF.

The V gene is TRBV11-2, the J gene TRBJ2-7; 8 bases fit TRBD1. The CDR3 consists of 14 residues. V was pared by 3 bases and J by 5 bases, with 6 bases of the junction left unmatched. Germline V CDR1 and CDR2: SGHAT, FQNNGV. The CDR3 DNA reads TGTGCCAGCAGCTTCGCAGGGGGCGGCCACGAGCAGTACTTC. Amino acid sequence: CASSFAGGGHEQYF.

Here the CDR3 DNA reads TGTGCCAGCAGTTTATTATCGGGGGGCGCCGGGGAGCTGTTTTTT. Its protein product is CASSLLSGGAGELFF. This chain links TRBV28 with TRBJ2-2; a possible D gene is TRBD2 (7 bases). CDR1 and CDR2 from the germline V gene are MDHEN and SYDVKM. Trimming shortened V by 1 base and J by 6 bases, and 12 bases separated the two germline ends. CDR3 size: 15 residues.

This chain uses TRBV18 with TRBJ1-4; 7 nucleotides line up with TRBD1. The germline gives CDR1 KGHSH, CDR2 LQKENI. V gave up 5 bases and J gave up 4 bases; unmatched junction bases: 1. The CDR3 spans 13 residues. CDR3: CASSRDSNEKLFF. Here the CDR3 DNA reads TGTGCCAGCTCAAGGGACAGTAATGAAAAACTGTTTTTT.

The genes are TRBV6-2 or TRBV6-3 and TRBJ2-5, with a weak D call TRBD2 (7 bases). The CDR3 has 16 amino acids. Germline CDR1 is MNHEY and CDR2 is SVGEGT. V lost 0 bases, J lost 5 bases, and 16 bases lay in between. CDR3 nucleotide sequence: TGTGCCAGCAGTTACTCGAAGGGAGGGGGTCGCGAGACCCAGTACTTC. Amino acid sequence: CASSYSKGGGRETQYF.

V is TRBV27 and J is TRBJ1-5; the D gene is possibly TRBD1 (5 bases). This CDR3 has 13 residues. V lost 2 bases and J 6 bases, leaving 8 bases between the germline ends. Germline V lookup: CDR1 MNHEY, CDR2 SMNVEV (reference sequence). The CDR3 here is CASSLRGVQPQHF. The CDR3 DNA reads TGTGCCAGCAGTTTACGGGGGGTTCAGCCCCAGCATTTT.

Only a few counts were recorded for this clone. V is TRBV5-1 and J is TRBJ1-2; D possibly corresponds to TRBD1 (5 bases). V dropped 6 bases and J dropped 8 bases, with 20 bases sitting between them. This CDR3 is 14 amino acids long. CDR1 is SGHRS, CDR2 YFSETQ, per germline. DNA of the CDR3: TGCGCCAGCACCACACCGGGGGGACTATGGGGCTACACCTTC. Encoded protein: CASTTPGGLWGYTF.

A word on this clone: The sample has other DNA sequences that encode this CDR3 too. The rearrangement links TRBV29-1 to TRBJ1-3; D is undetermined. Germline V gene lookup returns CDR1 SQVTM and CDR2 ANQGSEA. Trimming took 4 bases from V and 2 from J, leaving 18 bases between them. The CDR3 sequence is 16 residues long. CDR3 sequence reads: CSVGETGVQPGNTIYF. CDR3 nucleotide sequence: TGCAGCGTTGGGGAGACGGGCGTGCAGCCTGGAAACACCATATATTTT.

Written as DNA, the CDR3 is TGCGCCAGCAGCTTGGCTCCCACAGGGGTGAACACTGAAGCTTTCTTT. It translates to CASSLAPTGVNTEAFF. J is TRBJ1-1 and V is TRBV5-1; 7 bases are a match to TRBD1. The CDR3 has 16 amino acids. V gave up 0 bases and J gave up 0 bases; unmatched junction bases: 5. Germline values: CDR1 SGHRS, CDR2 YFSETQ.

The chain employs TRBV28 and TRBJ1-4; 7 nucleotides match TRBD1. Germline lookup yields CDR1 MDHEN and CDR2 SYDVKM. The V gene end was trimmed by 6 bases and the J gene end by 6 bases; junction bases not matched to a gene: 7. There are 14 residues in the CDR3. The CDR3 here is CASSPGGQDEKLFF. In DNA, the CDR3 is TGTGCCAGCAGCCCAGGGGGGCAGGATGAAAAACTGTTTTTT. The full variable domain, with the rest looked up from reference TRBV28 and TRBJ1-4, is DVKVTQSSRYLVKRTGEKVFLECVQDMDHENMFWYRQDPGLGLRLIYFSYDVKMKEKGDIPEGYSVSREKKERFSLILESASTNQTSMYLCASSPGGQDEKLFFGSGTQLSVL.

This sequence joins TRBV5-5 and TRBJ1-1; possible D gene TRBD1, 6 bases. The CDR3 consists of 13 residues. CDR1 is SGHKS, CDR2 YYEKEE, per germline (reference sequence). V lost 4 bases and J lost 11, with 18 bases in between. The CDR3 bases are TGTGCCAGCAGCAAAGGGGGGGAACCGGAGGCTTTCTTT. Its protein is CASSKGGEPEAFF.